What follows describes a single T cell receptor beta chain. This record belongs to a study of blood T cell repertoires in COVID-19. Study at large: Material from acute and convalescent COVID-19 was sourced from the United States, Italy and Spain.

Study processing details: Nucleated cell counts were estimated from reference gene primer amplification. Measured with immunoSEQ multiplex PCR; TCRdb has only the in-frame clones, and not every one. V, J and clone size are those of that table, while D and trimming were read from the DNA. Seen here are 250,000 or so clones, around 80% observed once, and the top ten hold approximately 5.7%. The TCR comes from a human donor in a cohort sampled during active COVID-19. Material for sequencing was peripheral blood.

CDR3: CATSDLTREQFF. CDR3 DNA sequence: TGTGCCACCAGTGATTTGACCAGGGAGCAGTTCTTC. V usage is TRBV24-1 and J usage is TRBJ2-1; D call uncertain. Trimming shortened V by 0 bases and J by 10 bases, and 6 bases separated the two germline ends. There are 12 residues in the CDR3. CDR1 KGHDR and CDR2 SFDVKD come from the germline V gene.